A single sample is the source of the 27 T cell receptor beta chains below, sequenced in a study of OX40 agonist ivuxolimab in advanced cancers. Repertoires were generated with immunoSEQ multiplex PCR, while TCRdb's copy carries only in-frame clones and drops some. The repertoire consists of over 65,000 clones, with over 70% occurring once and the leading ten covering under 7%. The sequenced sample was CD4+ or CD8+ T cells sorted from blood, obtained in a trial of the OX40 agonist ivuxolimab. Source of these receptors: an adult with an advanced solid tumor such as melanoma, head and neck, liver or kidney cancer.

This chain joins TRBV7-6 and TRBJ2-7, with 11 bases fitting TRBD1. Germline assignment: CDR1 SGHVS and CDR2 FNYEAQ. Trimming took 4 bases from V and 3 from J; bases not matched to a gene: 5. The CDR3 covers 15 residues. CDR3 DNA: TGTGCCAGCAGCTCAGGGACAGGGGGAGTCTACGAGCAGTACTTC. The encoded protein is CASSSGTGGVYEQYF.

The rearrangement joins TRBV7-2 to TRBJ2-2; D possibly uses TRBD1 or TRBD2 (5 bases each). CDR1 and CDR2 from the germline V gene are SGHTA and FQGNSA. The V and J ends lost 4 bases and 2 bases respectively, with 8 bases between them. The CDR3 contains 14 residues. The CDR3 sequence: CASSSGTNTGELFF. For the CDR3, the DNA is TGTGCCAGCAGCTCCGGGACCAACACCGGGGAGCTGTTTTTT.

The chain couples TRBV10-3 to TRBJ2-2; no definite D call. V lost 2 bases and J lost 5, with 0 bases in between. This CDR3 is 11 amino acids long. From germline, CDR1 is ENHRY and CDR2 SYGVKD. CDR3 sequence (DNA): TGTGCCATCAGTGAGACCGGGGAGCTGTTTTTT. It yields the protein CAISETGELFF.

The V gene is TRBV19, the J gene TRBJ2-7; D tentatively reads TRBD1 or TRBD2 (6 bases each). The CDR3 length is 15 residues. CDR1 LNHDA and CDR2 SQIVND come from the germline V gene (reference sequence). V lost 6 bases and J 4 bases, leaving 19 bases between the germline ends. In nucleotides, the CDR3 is TGTGCCAGTAGCATGGGGTTGGGGGGCCGTTACGAGCAGTACTTC. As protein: CASSMGLGGRYEQYF. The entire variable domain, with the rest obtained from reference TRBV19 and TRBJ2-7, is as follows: DGGITQSPKYLFRKEGQNVTLSCEQNLNHDAMYWYRQDPGQGLRLIYYSQIVNDFQKGDIAEGYSVSREKKESFPLTVTSAQKNPTAFYLCASSMGLGGRYEQYFGPGTRLTVT.

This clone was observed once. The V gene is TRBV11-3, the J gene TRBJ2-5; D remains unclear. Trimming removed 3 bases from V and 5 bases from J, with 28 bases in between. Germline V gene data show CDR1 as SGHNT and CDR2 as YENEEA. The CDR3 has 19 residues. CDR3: CASSFSPTPHARPRETQYF. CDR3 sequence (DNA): TGTGCCAGCAGCTTTTCCCCGACCCCTCACGCGAGACCAAGGGAGACCCAGTACTTC.

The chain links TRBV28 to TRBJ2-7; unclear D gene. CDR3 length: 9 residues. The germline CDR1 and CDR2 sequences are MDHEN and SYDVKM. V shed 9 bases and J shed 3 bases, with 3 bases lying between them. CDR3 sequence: CARLYEQYF. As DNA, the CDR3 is TGTGCCAGACTCTACGAGCAGTACTTC.

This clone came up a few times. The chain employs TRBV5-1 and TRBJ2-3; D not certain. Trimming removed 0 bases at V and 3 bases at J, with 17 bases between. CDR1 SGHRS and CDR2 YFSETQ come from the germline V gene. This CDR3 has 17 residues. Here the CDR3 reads CASSLAQLSAGTDTQYF. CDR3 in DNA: TGCGCCAGCAGCTTGGCCCAGTTGTCCGCTGGGACAGATACGCAGTATTTT.

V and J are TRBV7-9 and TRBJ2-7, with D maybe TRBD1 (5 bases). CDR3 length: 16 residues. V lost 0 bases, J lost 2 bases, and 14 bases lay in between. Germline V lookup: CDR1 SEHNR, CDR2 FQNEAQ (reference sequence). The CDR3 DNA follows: TGTGCCAGCAGCTTAGCCGCAGGGATTGACACCTACGAGCAGTACTTC. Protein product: CASSLAAGIDTYEQYF.

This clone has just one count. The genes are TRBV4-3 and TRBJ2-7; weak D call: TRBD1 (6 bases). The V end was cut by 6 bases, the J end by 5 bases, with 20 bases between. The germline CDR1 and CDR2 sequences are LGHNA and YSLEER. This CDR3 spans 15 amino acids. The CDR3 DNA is TGCGCCAGCAGACGCGAATGGGGGACACACGACGAGCAGTACTTC. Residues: CASRREWGTHDEQYF.

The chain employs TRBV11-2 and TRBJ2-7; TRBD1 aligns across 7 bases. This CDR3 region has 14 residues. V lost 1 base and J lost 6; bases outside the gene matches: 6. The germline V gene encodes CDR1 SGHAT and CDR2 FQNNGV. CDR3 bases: TGTGCCAGCAGCTTAGGTATTAACAGGGGCGAGCAGTACGTC. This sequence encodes CASSLGINRGEQYV.

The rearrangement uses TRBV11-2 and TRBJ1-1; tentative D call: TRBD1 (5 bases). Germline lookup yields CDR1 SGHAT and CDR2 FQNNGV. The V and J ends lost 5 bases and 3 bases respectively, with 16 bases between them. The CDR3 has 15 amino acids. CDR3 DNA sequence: TGTGCCAGCAGCCCAGAGGGGCGGAGATACACTGAAGCTTTCTTT. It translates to CASSPEGRRYTEAFF. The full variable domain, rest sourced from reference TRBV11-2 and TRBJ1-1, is EAGVAQSPRYKIIEKRQSVAFWCNPISGHATLYWYQQILGQGPKLLIQFQNNGVVDDSQLPKDRFSAERLKGVDSTLKIQPAKLEDSAVYLCASSPEGRRYTEAFFGQGTRLTVV.

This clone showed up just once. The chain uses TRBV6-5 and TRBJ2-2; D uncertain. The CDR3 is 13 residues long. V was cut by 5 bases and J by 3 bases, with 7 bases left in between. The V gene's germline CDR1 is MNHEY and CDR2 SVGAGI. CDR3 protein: CASSEQHTGELFF. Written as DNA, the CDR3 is TGTGCCAGCAGTGAACAACACACCGGGGAGCTGTTTTTT.

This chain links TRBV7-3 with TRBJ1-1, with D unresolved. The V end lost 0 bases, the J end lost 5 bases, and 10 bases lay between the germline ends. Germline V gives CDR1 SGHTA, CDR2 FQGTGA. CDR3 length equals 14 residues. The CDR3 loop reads CASSLTGTMTEAFF. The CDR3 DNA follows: TGTGCCAGCAGCTTAACGGGAACGATGACTGAAGCTTTCTTT.

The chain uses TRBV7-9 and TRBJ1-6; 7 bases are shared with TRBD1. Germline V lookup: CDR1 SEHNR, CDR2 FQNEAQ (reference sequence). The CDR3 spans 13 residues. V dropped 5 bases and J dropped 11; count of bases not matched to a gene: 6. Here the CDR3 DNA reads TGTGCCAGCAGCCAGTGGGACAGCACACCCCTCCACTTT. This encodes CASSQWDSTPLHF. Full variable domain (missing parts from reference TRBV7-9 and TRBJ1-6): DTGVSQNPRHKITKRGQNVTFRCDPISEHNRLYWYRQTLGQGPEFLTYFQNEAQLEKSRLLSDRFSAERPKGSFSTLEIQRTEQGDSAMYLCASSQWDSTPLHFGNGTRLTVT.

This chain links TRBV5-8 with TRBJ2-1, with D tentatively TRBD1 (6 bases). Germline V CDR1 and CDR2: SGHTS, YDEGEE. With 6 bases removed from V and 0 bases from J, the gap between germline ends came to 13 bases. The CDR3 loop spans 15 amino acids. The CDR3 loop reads CASIRTASSYNEQFF. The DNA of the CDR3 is TGTGCCAGCATACGGACAGCGAGCTCCTACAATGAGCAGTTCTTC.

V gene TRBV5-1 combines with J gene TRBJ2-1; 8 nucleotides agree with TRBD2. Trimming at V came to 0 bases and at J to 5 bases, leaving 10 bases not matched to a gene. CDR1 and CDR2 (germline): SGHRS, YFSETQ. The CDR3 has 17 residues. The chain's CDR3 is CASSLGLLAGIHNEQFF. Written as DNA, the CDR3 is TGCGCCAGCAGCTTGGGGCTTTTAGCGGGGATCCACAATGAGCAGTTCTTC.

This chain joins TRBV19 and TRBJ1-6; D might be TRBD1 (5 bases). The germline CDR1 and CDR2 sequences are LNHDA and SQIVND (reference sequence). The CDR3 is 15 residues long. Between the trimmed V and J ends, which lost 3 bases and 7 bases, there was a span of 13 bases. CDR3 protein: CASSIGAGRNSPLHF. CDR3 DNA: TGTGCCAGTAGTATTGGGGCAGGGCGAAATTCACCCCTCCACTTT.

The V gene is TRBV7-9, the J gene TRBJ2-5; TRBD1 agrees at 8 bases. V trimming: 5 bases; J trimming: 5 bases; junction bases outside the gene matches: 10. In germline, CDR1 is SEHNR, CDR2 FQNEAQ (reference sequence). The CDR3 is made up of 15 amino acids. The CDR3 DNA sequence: TGTGCCAGCAGCGAACAGACAGGGGCGCAGGAGACCCAGTACTTC. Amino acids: CASSEQTGAQETQYF.

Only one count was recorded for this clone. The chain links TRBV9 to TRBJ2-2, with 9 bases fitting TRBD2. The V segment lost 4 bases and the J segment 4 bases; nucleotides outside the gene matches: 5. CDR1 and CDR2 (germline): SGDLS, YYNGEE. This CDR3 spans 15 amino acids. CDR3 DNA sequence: TGTGCCAGCAGCCCTGGACTAGCGCGCACCGGGGAGCTGTTTTTT. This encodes CASSPGLARTGELFF.

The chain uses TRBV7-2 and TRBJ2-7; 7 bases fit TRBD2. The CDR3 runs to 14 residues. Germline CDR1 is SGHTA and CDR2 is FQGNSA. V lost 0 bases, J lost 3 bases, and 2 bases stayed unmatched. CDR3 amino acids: CASSLAGGSYEQYF. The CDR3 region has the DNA TGTGCCAGCAGCTTAGCGGGAGGGAGCTACGAGCAGTACTTC.

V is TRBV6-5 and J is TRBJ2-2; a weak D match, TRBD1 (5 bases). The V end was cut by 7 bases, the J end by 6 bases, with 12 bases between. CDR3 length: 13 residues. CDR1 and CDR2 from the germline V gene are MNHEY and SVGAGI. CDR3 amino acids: CASTLHRPGELFF. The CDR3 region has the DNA TGTGCCAGCACTCTCCACAGGCCCGGGGAGCTGTTTTTT.

In nucleotides, the CDR3 is TGTGCCTGGAGTAACGGCTACGAGCAGTACTTC. It translates to CAWSNGYEQYF. This chain connects TRBV30 to TRBJ2-7; no firm D call. This CDR3 spans 11 amino acids. CDR1 is GTSNPN, CDR2 SVGIG, per germline (reference sequence). The V end lost 2 bases, the J end lost 3 bases, and 5 bases lay between the germline ends.

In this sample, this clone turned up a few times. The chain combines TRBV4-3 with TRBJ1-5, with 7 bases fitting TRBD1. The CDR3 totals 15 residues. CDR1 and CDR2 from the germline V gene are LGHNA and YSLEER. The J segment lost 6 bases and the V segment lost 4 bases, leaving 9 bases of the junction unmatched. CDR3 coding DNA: TGCGCCAGCAGCCCGAGTACAGGGGTTGGTCAGCCCCAGCATTTT. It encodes CASSPSTGVGQPQHF.

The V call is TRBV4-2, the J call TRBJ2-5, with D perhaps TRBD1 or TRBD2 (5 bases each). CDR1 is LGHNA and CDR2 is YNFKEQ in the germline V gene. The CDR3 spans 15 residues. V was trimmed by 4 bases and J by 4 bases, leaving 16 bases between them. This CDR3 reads CASSPQGWGTETQYF. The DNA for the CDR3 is TGTGCCAGCAGCCCCCAGGGATGGGGGACAGAGACCCAGTACTTC.

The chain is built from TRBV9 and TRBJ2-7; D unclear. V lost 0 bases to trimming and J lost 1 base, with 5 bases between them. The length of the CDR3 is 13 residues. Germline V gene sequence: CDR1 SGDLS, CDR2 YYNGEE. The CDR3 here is CASSVGASYEQYF. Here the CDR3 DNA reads TGTGCCAGCAGCGTAGGGGCGTCCTACGAGCAGTACTTC.

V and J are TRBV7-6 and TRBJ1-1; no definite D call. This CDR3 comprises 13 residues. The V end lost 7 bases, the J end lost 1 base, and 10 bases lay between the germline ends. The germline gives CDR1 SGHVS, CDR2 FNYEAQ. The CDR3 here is CASIKQKNTEAFF. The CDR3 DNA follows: TGTGCCAGCATCAAACAAAAGAACACTGAAGCTTTCTTT.

The CDR3, as DNA: TGTGCCAGCGCGTCCACAGGCGCCAACTATGGCTACACCTTC. Its translation: CASASTGANYGYTF. This chain links TRBV7-8 with TRBJ1-2; TRBD1 is a possible D gene (5 bases). The CDR3 covers 14 residues. Trimming shortened V by 8 bases and J by 2 bases, and 15 bases separated the two germline ends. Germline V lookup: CDR1 SGHVS, CDR2 FQNEAQ.